This entry concerns a single T cell receptor (beta chain). This entry is derived from a study of blood T cell repertoires in COVID-19. At the level of the study: Sites in the United States, Italy and Spain provided acute and convalescent COVID-19 samples. In each case, the material was cDNA or gDNA derived from T cells, B-cell-depleted T cells, or PBMCs.

The trim removed 5 bases at V and 0 bases at J, leaving 0 bases unmatched. The CDR3 contains 16 residues. Per germline, CDR1 SEHNR and CDR2 FQNEAQ (reference sequence). Per the original methods: The assay estimated nucleated cells by amplifying reference gene primers. Measured with immunoSEQ multiplex PCR; TCRdb has only the in-frame clones, and not every one. V, J and clone size are taken as reported in that table, and D and trimming were inferred from the DNA itself. The sample holds some 260,000 clones, more than 70% seen once. Seattle patients were enrolled during active infection and followed longitudinally.

The sequenced sample was peripheral blood. The source is a woman aged 25 to 45 with COVID-19, enrolled during active disease. This sequence joins TRBV7-9 and TRBJ2-2; 13 bases align to TRBD2. The CDR3 coding sequence is TGTGCCAGCAGCGGGACTAGCGGGACGAACACCGGGGAGCTGTTTTTT. Amino acids: CASSGTSGTNTGELFF.